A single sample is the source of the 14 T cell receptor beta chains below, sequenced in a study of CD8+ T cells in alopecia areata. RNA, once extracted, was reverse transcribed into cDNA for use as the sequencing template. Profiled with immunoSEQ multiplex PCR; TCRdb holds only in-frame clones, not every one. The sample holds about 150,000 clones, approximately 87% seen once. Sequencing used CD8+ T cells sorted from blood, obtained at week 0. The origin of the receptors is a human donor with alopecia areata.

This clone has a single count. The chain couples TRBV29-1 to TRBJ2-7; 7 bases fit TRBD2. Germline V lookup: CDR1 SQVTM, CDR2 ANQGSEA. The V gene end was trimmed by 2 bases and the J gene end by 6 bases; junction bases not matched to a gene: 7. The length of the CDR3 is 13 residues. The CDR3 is CSVEWGGLGEQYF. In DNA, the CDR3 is TGCAGCGTTGAATGGGGAGGGCTCGGCGAGCAGTACTTC.

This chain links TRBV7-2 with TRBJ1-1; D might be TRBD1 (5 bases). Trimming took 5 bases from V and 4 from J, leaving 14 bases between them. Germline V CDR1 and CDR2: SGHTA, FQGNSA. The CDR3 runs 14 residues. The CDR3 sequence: CASSATIGATEAFF. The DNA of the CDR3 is TGTGCCAGCAGCGCCACAATCGGGGCCACTGAAGCTTTCTTT. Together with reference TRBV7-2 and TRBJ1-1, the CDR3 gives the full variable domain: GAGVSQSPSNKVTEKGKDVELRCDPISGHTALYWYRQSLGQGLEFLIYFQGNSAPDKSGLPSDRFSAERTGGSVSTLTIQRTQQEDSAVYLCASSATIGATEAFFGQGTRLTVV.

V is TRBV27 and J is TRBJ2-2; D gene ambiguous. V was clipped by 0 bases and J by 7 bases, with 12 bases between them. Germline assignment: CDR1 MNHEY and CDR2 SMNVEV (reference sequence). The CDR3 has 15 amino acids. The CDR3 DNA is TGTGCCAGCAGTTTATCCATAACATTAGACGGGGAGCTGTTTTTT. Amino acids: CASSLSITLDGELFF.

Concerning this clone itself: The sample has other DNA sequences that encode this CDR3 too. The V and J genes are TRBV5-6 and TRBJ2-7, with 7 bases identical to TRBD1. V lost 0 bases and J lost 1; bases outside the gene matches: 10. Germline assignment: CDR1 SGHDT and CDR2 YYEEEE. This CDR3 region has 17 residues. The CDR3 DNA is TGTGCCAGCAGCTTGGCTTCACACAGGGGATCTTCCTACGAGCAGTACTTC. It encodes CASSLASHRGSSYEQYF.

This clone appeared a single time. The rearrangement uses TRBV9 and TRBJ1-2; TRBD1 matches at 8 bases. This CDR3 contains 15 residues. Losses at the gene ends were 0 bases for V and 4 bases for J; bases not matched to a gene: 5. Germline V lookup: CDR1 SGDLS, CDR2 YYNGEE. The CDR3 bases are TGTGCCAGCAGCGTAGGATCAGGGGGCTTCTATGGCTACACCTTC. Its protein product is CASSVGSGGFYGYTF.

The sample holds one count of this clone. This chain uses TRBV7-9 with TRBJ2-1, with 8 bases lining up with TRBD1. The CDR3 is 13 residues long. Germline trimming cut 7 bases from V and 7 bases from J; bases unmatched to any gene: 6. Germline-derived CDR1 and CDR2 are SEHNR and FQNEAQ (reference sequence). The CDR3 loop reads CASMGQGANEQFF. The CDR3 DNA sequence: TGTGCCAGCATGGGCCAGGGGGCGAATGAGCAGTTCTTC.

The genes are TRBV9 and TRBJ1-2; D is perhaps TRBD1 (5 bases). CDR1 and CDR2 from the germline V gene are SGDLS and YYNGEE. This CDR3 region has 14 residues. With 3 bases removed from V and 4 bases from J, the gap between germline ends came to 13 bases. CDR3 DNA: TGTGCCAGCAGCGCCGTAGAGGACATCTATGGCTACACCTTC. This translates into CASSAVEDIYGYTF.

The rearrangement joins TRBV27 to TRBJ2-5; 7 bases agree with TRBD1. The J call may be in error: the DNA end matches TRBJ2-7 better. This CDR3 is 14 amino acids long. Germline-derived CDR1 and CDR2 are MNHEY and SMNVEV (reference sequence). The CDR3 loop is CASSDRDGTYEQYF. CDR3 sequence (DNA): TGTGCCAGCAGTGACAGGGACGGAACCTACGAGCAGTACTTC.

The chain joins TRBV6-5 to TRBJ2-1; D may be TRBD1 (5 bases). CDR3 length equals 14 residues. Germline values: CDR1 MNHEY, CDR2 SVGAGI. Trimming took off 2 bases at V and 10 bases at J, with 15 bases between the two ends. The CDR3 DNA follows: TGTGCCAGCAGTTACGACCTTGGGGCTTCCGAGCAGTTCTTC. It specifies CASSYDLGASEQFF.

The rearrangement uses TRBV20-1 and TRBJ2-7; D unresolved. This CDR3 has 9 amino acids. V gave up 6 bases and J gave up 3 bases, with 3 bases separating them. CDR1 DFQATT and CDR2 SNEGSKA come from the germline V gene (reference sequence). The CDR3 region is CSALYEQYF. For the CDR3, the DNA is TGCAGTGCCCTCTACGAGCAGTACTTC.

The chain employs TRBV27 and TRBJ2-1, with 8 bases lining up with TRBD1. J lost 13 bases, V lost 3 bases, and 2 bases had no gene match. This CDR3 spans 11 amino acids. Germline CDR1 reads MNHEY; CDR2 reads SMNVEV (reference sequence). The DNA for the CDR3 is TGTGCCAGCAGTTTCGGACAGGGACAGTTCTTC. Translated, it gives CASSFGQGQFF.

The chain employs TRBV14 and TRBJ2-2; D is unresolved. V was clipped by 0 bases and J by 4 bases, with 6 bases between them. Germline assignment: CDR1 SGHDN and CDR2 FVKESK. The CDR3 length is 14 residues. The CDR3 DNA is TGTGCCAGCAGCCAAGATTGGGGCACCGGGGAGCTGTTTTTT. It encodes CASSQDWGTGELFF.

CDR3 loop: CASSTYRGGTGELFF. The CDR3 DNA is TGTGCCAGCAGCACCTACAGGGGAGGCACCGGGGAGCTGTTTTTT. V and J are TRBV7-9 and TRBJ2-2; the D gene is possibly TRBD1 (7 bases). The CDR3 has 15 amino acids. Germline CDR1 SEHNR, CDR2 FQNEAQ (reference sequence). V was clipped by 5 bases and J by 4 bases, with 14 bases between them.

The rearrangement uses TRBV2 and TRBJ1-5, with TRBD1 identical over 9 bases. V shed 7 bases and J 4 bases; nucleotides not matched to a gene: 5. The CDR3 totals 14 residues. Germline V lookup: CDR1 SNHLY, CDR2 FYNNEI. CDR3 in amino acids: CASTPGQGNQPQHF. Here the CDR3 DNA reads TGTGCCAGCACCCCGGGACAGGGAAATCAGCCCCAGCATTTT.